This T cell receptor beta chain was recovered during a study of T cells in Graves' hyperthyroidism and ophthalmopathy. Study conclusions and caveats: Ophthalmopathy was model-predicted a median roughly six months pre-onset. Most expanded thyroid clonotypes above 0.001 recurred in blood.

The germline gives CDR1 SGHDN, CDR2 FVKESK. V was trimmed by 1 base and J by 5 bases, leaving 14 bases between them. This CDR3 contains 15 residues. As for this clonotype: What it recognizes is unknown.

RNA transcripts were the template for amplifying TCR beta CDR3 regions. HTBI primers were employed in a first-round RT-PCR of the TCR CDR3. TCRdb re-derived calls from the multiplex PCR reads in MiXCR, one entry per CDR3 protein. The sample records about 590,000 distinct CDR3 sequences, about 14% being singletons. Clinical symptoms, serum thyroxine and TRAb, thyroid ultrasound and orbital computed tomography were used for the diagnoses. Out of 8.5 to 10 ml of fresh peripheral blood came the PBMCs. Material for sequencing was blood. The chain employs TRBV14 and TRBJ1-1; TRBD1 might be the D (5 bases). The clonotype originates from a woman aged 18-35 years with Graves' ophthalmopathy. Written as DNA, the CDR3 is TGTGCCAGCAGCCAAGTTGTGGGCCCAGGGACTGAAGCTTTCTTT. Its protein is CASSQVVGPGTEAFF.